Listed here are 21 T cell receptor beta chains from one sample, sequenced in a study of human T cells and chemical hapten exposure. TCRdb called the RACE reads again in MiXCR, with one record for every CDR3 protein. This sample has approximately 260,000 distinct CDR3 sequences, with about 7.7% found just once. Time point in this sample: pre-sensitization, week 0. Noted treatment: therapeutic diphenylcyclopropenone sensitization with weekly scalp DPC. The sample in question was whole blood, obtained in connection with sensitization to the hapten diphenylcyclopropenone (DPC). The receptors originated from a man younger than 35 with alopecia areata. Some clones in this sample may be carry-over from other donors' samples.

This clonotype appeared a few times. The genes are TRBV5-1 and TRBJ1-6; TRBD1 is a possible D gene (6 bases). The CDR3 totals 18 residues. Germline-derived CDR1 and CDR2 are SGHRS and YFSETQ. V lost 0 bases and J lost 0, with 13 bases in between. The CDR3 loop reads CASSLAGQRRSYNSPLHF. In nucleotides, the CDR3 is TGCGCCAGCAGCTTGGCCGGACAGCGACGCTCCTATAATTCACCCCTCCACTTT.

The sample holds many counts of this clonotype. V and J are TRBV7-9 and TRBJ2-7; perhaps TRBD1 as D (5 bases). V was shortened by 4 bases and J by 6 bases, with 19 bases between the two germline ends. The CDR3 extends over 15 amino acids. Germline-derived CDR1 and CDR2 are SEHNR and FQNEAQ (reference sequence). CDR3 amino acids: CASSSGPRGRSEQYV. The DNA for the CDR3 is TGTGCCAGCAGCTCCGGCCCAAGGGGCAGAAGCGAGCAGTACGTC.

The chain couples TRBV20-1 to TRBJ2-1; the match to TRBD2 covers 8 bases. V shed 0 bases and J 3 bases; nucleotides not matched to a gene: 7. The CDR3 has 16 residues. Per germline, CDR1 DFQATT and CDR2 SNEGSKA (reference sequence). The CDR3: CSARDALAGIYNEQFF. The CDR3 coding sequence is TGCAGTGCTAGAGACGCCTTAGCGGGGATCTACAATGAGCAGTTCTTC.

The table lists this clonotype with many counts. The chain joins TRBV2 to TRBJ2-2; 9 bases are shared with TRBD1. In germline, CDR1 is SNHLY, CDR2 FYNNEI. After removal of 0 bases from V and 5 bases from J, the junction contained 7 bases not matched to a gene. CDR3 length equals 17 residues. For the CDR3, the DNA is TGTGCCAGCAGTGAAGCGTCGTGGGACAGGGAGACCGGGGAGCTGTTTTTT. It encodes CASSEASWDRETGELFF.

This clonotype has just a few counts. V is TRBV5-6 and J is TRBJ1-1, with 9 nucleotides matching TRBD1. J was trimmed by 3 bases and V by 1 base; bases with no gene match: 7. The CDR3 sequence is 16 residues long. CDR1 and CDR2 (germline): SGHDT, YYEEEE. The CDR3 sequence is CASSLLGQGRYTEAFF. The DNA of the CDR3 is TGTGCCAGCAGCTTGCTGGGACAGGGTAGGTACACTGAAGCTTTCTTT.

J is TRBJ1-2 and V is TRBV7-2; D perhaps matches TRBD1 (5 bases). V was shortened by 3 bases and J by 6 bases, with 17 bases between the two germline ends. The CDR3 contains 15 residues. Looked up from germline, CDR1 is SGHTA and CDR2 is FQGNSA. The CDR3 DNA follows: TGTGCCAGCAGCTTCCCCGGTGGGGGAAGGGATGGCTACACCTTC. It codes for CASSFPGGGRDGYTF.

The CDR3 DNA is TGCGCCAGCAGCCAAGATTCGGGAACTAGCACAGATACGCAGTATTTT. This translates into CASSQDSGTSTDTQYF. This chain uses TRBV4-3 with TRBJ2-3; a weak D match, TRBD2 (5 bases). V was shortened by 0 bases and J by 0 bases, with 10 bases between the two germline ends. The CDR3 runs to 16 residues. Germline assignment: CDR1 LGHNA and CDR2 YSLEER.

This clonotype was seen at least ten times. The chain recombines TRBV28 with TRBJ1-5; a weak D match, TRBD1 (5 bases). This CDR3 has 16 amino acids. Trimming left V 6 bases short and J 0 bases short, with 15 bases between. Germline assignment: CDR1 MDHEN and CDR2 SYDVKM. The CDR3 spells CASRTFARASNQPQHF. The CDR3 DNA reads TGTGCCAGCAGGACATTTGCCAGGGCTAGCAATCAGCCCCAGCATTTT.

This clonotype was picked up many times. The chain carries TRBV28 and TRBJ2-1; a possible D gene is TRBD2 (6 bases). Trimming took 7 bases from V and 6 from J, leaving 19 bases between them. CDR1 and CDR2 from the germline V gene are MDHEN and SYDVKM. The CDR3 consists of 15 residues. The CDR3 sequence: CASISPFWRGNEQFF. The DNA of the CDR3 is TGTGCCAGCATATCTCCCTTTTGGCGGGGCAATGAGCAGTTCTTC. Full variable domain (missing parts from reference TRBV28 and TRBJ2-1): DVKVTQSSRYLVKRTGEKVFLECVQDMDHENMFWYRQDPGLGLRLIYFSYDVKMKEKGDIPEGYSVSREKKERFSLILESASTNQTSMYLCASISPFWRGNEQFFGPGTRLTVL.

This clonotype has more than one count but fewer than ten. The chain uses TRBV27 and TRBJ2-5, with D maybe TRBD2 (5 bases). Germline V gene sequence: CDR1 MNHEY, CDR2 SMNVEV (reference sequence). CDR3 size: 14 residues. Trimming pared 6 bases from V and 5 bases from J, leaving 16 bases between. The CDR3 loop reads CASSPGNRPETQYF. The CDR3 bases are TGTGCCAGCAGCCCCGGGAACCGGCCTGAGACCCAGTACTTC.

This clonotype has only a few counts. The chain couples TRBV4-3 to TRBJ2-3; D remains unclear. The CDR3 is 15 residues long. The germline V gene has CDR1 LGHNA and CDR2 YSLEER. V shed 0 bases and J shed 2 bases, with 9 bases lying between them. CDR3 nucleotides: TGCGCCAGCAGCCAAGATCACAGAACCACAGATACGCAGTATTTT. It codes for CASSQDHRTTDTQYF.

The chain has TRBV24-1 and TRBJ1-2; TRBD1 is a possible D gene (6 bases). The ends were cut back, 3 bases at V and 4 bases at J, with 11 bases in the middle. The CDR3 length is 14 residues. Germline-derived CDR1 and CDR2 are KGHDR and SFDVKD. The CDR3 coding sequence is TGTGCCACCAGTGATCCGGGGGCCAGCTATGGCTACACCTTC. It is translated as CATSDPGASYGYTF.

This sequence joins TRBV29-1 and TRBJ1-2; TRBD1 matches at 9 bases. Looked up from germline, CDR1 is SQVTM and CDR2 is ANQGSEA. The CDR3 covers 15 residues. Losses at the gene ends were 7 bases for V and 9 bases for J; bases not matched to a gene: 18. The CDR3 DNA reads as TGCAGCGCAGAGAATTGGCCCGGGACAGGGACGAGCTACACCTTC. This encodes CSAENWPGTGTSYTF. The full variable domain, rest sourced from reference TRBV29-1 and TRBJ1-2, is SAVISQKPSRDICQRGTSLTIQCQVDSQVTMMFWYRQQPGQSLTLIATANQGSEATYESGFVIDKFPISRPNLTFSTLTVSNMSPEDSSIYLCSAENWPGTGTSYTFGSGTRLTVV.

The sample holds a few counts of this clonotype. The J gene is TRBJ2-5, the V gene TRBV7-2; weak D call: TRBD2 (5 bases). V was clipped by 5 bases and J by 4 bases, with 11 bases between them. This CDR3 region has 13 residues. The germline V gene encodes CDR1 SGHTA and CDR2 FQGNSA. The CDR3: CASSGRAGETQYF. The CDR3 DNA reads as TGTGCCAGCAGCGGGAGAGCCGGAGAGACCCAGTACTTC.

This clonotype was seen ten or more times. The V gene is TRBV4-3, the J gene TRBJ2-2, with TRBD1 matching over 12 bases. Germline assignment: CDR1 LGHNA and CDR2 YSLEER. The CDR3 sequence is 17 residues long. With V trimmed by 0 bases and J by 7 bases, 6 bases remained unmatched. As DNA, the CDR3 is TGCGCCAGCAGCCAAGATGGGACAGGGGGCTTTCACGGGGAGCTGTTTTTT. Its protein is CASSQDGTGGFHGELFF.

This clonotype was detected ten times or more. This chain connects TRBV7-9 to TRBJ2-3, with TRBD1 matching 8 bases. Germline lookup yields CDR1 SEHNR and CDR2 FQNEAQ (reference sequence). The CDR3 totals 15 residues. J was trimmed by 4 bases and V by 2 bases; bases with no gene match: 5. The CDR3 bases are TGTGCCAGCAGCTTACGCAGGGGGCTCGCAGATACGCAGTATTTT. Its translation is CASSLRRGLADTQYF.

This clonotype was seen repeatedly, ten times or more. The V and J genes are TRBV6-2 or TRBV6-3 and TRBJ2-7, with 10 positions matching TRBD2. The V gene end was trimmed by 2 bases and the J gene end by 3 bases; junction bases not matched to a gene: 1. The CDR3 has 14 amino acids. CDR1 is MNHEY and CDR2 is SVGEGT in the germline V gene. Written as DNA, the CDR3 is TGTGCCAGCAGTTACCTAGCGGGGGTCTACGAGCAGTACTTC. Translation gives CASSYLAGVYEQYF.

Concerning this clonotype: The junction does not match germline at one end; this may be a read error. This chain uses TRBV7-2 with TRBJ2-1; 10 bases line up with TRBD2. This CDR3 has 15 residues. CDR1 and CDR2 (germline): SGHTA, FQGNSA. The CDR3 sequence is CVSSLAGGPPSEQFF. As DNA, the CDR3 is TGTGTCAGCAGCTTAGCGGGGGGCCCCCCCAGTGAGCAGTTCTTC.

This clonotype was seen at least ten times. The chain carries TRBV24-1 and TRBJ2-3; TRBD1 matches 7 bases. This CDR3 contains 15 residues. The V gene end was trimmed by 4 bases and the J gene end by 1 base; junction bases not matched to a gene: 4. CDR1 is KGHDR and CDR2 is SFDVKD in the germline V gene. The CDR3 reads CATSEPTGRTDTQYF. As DNA, the CDR3 is TGTGCCACCAGTGAACCGACAGGGCGCACAGATACGCAGTATTTT.

The table lists this clonotype with a few counts. V is TRBV11-2 and J is TRBJ2-3, with D perhaps being TRBD1 or TRBD2 (5 bases each). V lost 5 bases, J lost 2 bases, and 14 bases lay in between. From germline, CDR1 is SGHAT and CDR2 FQNNGV. The CDR3 extends over 15 amino acids. DNA of the CDR3: TGTGCCAGCAGCCCCCCCGGGGCCCTCACAGATACGCAGTATTTT. It yields the protein CASSPPGALTDTQYF.

This clonotype was detected ten times or more. The rearrangement links TRBV25-1 to TRBJ2-1; possibly TRBD2 for D (5 bases). There are 14 residues in the CDR3. Trimming took off 8 bases at V and 4 bases at J, with 15 bases between the two ends. Germline-derived CDR1 and CDR2 are MGHDK and SYGVNS. In DNA form, the CDR3 reads TGTGCCAGCTGTCCCGGCGGGCAGTACAATGAGCAGTTCTTC. Translated, it gives CASCPGGQYNEQFF.